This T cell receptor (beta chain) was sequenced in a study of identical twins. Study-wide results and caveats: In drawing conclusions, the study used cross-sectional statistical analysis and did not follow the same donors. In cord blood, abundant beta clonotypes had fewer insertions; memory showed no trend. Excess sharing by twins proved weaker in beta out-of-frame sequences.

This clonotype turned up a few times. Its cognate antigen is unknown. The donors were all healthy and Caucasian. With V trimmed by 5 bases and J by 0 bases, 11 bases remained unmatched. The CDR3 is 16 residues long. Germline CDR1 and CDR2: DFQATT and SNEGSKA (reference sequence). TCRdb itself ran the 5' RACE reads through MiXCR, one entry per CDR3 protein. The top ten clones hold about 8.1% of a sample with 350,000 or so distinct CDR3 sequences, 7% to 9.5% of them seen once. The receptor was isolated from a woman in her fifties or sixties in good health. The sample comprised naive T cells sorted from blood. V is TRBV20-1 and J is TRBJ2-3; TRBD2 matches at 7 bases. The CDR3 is CSAQLTSRSSTDTQYF. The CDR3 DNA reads TGCAGTGCTCAGTTGACTAGCAGGAGCAGCACAGATACGCAGTATTTT.